This TCR beta chain was retrieved from a study of T cell responses to AZD1222 COVID-19 vaccine. TCRdb's table, derived via immunoSEQ multiplex PCR, lists solely in-frame clones and lacks some. The sample has 160,000 or so clones; 92% are singletons. Details on this clone: Antigen unknown.

V shed 4 bases, J shed 5 bases, and the junction held 8 bases outside the gene matches. CDR3 length: 16 amino acids. The germline gives CDR1 KGHDR, CDR2 SFDVKD. Study observations and caveats: Clonal diversity may have been underestimated, and the donors were mostly white British, with more females than males. The number of AZD1222 recipients seropositive at baseline was only five or six. Spike-specific TCR breadth and depth went up after people got two AZD1222 doses. Nearly half of spike-specific TCRs reportedly target unmutated variant regions.

The chain carries TRBV24-1 and TRBJ2-2, with 8 bases matching TRBD1. This receptor was obtained from an adult in good health. The sequencing here drew on peripheral blood, taken on day 0 of MenACWY control vaccination. In nucleotides, the CDR3 is TGTGCCACCAGTGACCCAGGGGGCGGCGAAACCGGGGAGCTGTTTTTT. The encoded protein is CATSDPGGGETGELFF.